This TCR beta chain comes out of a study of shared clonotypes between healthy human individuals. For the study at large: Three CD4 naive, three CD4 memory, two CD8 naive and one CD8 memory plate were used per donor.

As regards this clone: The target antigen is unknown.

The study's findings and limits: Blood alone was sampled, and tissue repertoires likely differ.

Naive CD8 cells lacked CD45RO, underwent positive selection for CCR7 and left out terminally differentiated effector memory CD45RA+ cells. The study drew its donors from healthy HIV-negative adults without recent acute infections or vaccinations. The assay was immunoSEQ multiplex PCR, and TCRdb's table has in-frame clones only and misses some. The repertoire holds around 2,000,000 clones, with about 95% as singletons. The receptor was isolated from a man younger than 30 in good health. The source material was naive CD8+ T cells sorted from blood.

The CDR3 loop is CASSFTGSEETQYF. The CDR3 nucleotides are TGTGCCAGCAGTTTTACCGGGAGCGAAGAGACCCAGTACTTC. This chain uses TRBV6-5 with TRBJ2-5; weak D call: TRBD2 (6 bases). CDR3 length: 14 residues. Germline values: CDR1 MNHEY, CDR2 SVGAGI. With 4 bases removed from V and 3 bases from J, the gap between germline ends came to 12 bases.